These 12 T cell receptor beta chains originate from one sample sequenced in a study of response to subunit inactivated influenza vaccine. TCRdb redid the calling of the RT-PCR reads with MiXCR, one entry per CDR3 protein. Seen here are hundreds of thousands of distinct CDR3 sequences, less than 20% observed once, and the top ten hold 11%. The source material was PBMCs from blood, sampled roughly 12 days after vaccination. These TCRs come from a man in his fifties who received an inactivated influenza vaccine.

The chain uses TRBV4-3 and TRBJ2-6; D call uncertain. The CDR3 has 17 residues. V lost 4 bases to trimming and J lost 0 bases, with 13 bases between them. CDR1 is LGHNA and CDR2 is YSLEER in the germline V gene. DNA of the CDR3: TGCGCCAGCAGCCCGGAATTGGGCCCCTCTGGGGCCAACGTCCTGACTTTC. This gives the protein CASSPELGPSGANVLTF.

The chain employs TRBV18 and TRBJ2-1; D is unclear. From germline, CDR1 is KGHSH and CDR2 LQKENI. CDR3 length equals 12 residues. The ends were cut back, 2 bases at V and 9 bases at J, with 8 bases in the middle. The CDR3 sequence is CASSPEVGEQFF. The CDR3 bases are TGTGCCAGCTCACCAGAGGTCGGTGAGCAGTTCTTC.

This chain joins TRBV2 and TRBJ1-4; D gene uncertain. Between the trimmed V and J ends, which lost 3 bases and 0 bases, there was a span of 8 bases. The CDR3 runs 15 residues. From germline, CDR1 is SNHLY and CDR2 FYNNEI. This chain's CDR3 is CASSERGPTNEKLFF. The CDR3, as DNA: TGTGCCAGCAGTGAGAGAGGTCCAACTAATGAAAAACTGTTTTTT.

The chain is built from TRBV20-1 and TRBJ2-3; TRBD1 agrees at 9 bases. This CDR3 region has 15 residues. The V gene's germline CDR1 is DFQATT and CDR2 SNEGSKA (reference sequence). With 6 bases clipped from V and 5 bases from J, the junction kept 12 bases outside the gene matches. CDR3 sequence reads: CSATIGTGLKDTQYF. The CDR3 region has the DNA TGCAGTGCAACTATCGGGACAGGGTTGAAAGATACGCAGTATTTT.

In this sample, this clonotype turned up a few times. The rearrangement links TRBV16 to TRBJ1-5; D perhaps matches TRBD1 (5 bases). The CDR3 has 14 residues. The ends were cut back, 1 base at V and 1 base at J, with 5 bases in the middle. Germline V gene sequence: CDR1 KGHSY, CDR2 FQNENV. CDR3 DNA: TGTGCCAGCAGCCAATGGGGCAGCAATCAGCCCCAGCATTTT. It specifies CASSQWGSNQPQHF.

The chain couples TRBV14 to TRBJ2-1; tentative D call: TRBD2 (6 bases). From germline, CDR1 is SGHDN and CDR2 FVKESK. The CDR3 has 15 amino acids. Trimming stripped 6 bases from V and 6 bases from J, with 18 bases between. The CDR3 loop reads CASSRIRDFGNEQFF. CDR3 sequence (DNA): TGTGCCAGCAGTAGGATCCGGGACTTTGGCAATGAGCAGTTCTTC.

This clonotype was observed a handful of times. This chain uses TRBV6-5 with TRBJ1-6; D remains ambiguous. CDR3 length equals 15 residues. Per the germline V gene, CDR1 is MNHEY and CDR2 is SVGAGI. Deletions cut 6 bases from V and 6 bases from J, with 15 bases between. The CDR3 sequence is CASRLDAGINSPLHF. CDR3 nucleotide sequence: TGTGCCAGCAGATTAGATGCGGGTATTAATTCACCCCTCCACTTT.

This chain uses TRBV5-1 with TRBJ2-2; the match to TRBD1 covers 9 bases. Unmatched junction bases numbered 12, after V lost 3 bases and J lost 6 bases. Germline V lookup: CDR1 SGHRS, CDR2 YFSETQ. The CDR3 spans 17 residues. This CDR3 is CASSSRGQGDVAGELFF. The DNA for the CDR3 is TGCGCCAGCAGCTCACGGGGACAGGGCGACGTAGCCGGGGAGCTGTTTTTT.

This sequence joins TRBV7-9 and TRBJ2-2, with 7 nucleotides matching TRBD2. The CDR3 is 15 residues long. From germline, CDR1 is SEHNR and CDR2 FQNEAQ (reference sequence). J lost 0 bases, V lost 10 bases, and 8 bases had no gene match. In DNA form, the CDR3 reads TGTGCCACCCCCGGGGGGACCGCGAACACCGGGGAGCTGTTTTTT. Translating gives CATPGGTANTGELFF.

The rearrangement uses TRBV5-5 and TRBJ2-7, with 9 positions matching TRBD1. The CDR3 is 13 residues long. CDR1 is SGHKS and CDR2 is YYEKEE in the germline V gene (reference sequence). Trimming took 5 bases from V and 4 from J; bases not matched to a gene: 4. DNA for the CDR3: TGTGCCAGCAGATCCGGGACAGGGTACGAGCAGTACTTC. As protein: CASRSGTGYEQYF.

The chain links TRBV6-1 to TRBJ2-1; D might be TRBD2 (5 bases). Per germline, CDR1 MNHNS and CDR2 SASEGT. The CDR3 has 13 amino acids. V lost 6 bases, J lost 4 bases, and 10 bases lay in between. In nucleotides, the CDR3 is TGTGCCAGCAGCCACGGGGTTTACAATGAGCAGTTCTTC. Its protein product is CASSHGVYNEQFF.

The chain is built from TRBV7-9 and TRBJ1-1, with a weak D call TRBD1 (5 bases). V was pared by 6 bases and J by 10 bases, with 15 bases between. Germline V CDR1 and CDR2: SEHNR, FQNEAQ (reference sequence). This CDR3 is built from 12 residues. The CDR3 coding sequence is TGTGCCAGCAGTCCGGGGGAGGCAAGAGCTTTCTTT. It specifies CASSPGEARAFF.